The rows below give T cell receptor beta chains drawn from one sample of a study of CD8 T cells in ankylosing spondylitis. TCRdb reprocessed the 5' RACE reads via MiXCR and lists one record per CDR3 protein. The top ten hold over 10% of the sample, which has about 150,000 distinct CDR3 sequences, around 7.9% seen once. The specimen was blood, either unsorted or a sorted T cell fraction (not recorded which). Receptors originate from a female donor with ankylosing spondylitis or in good health (not recorded which). Each CDR3 is given with its conserved first and last residue. A D gene is named only where the DNA matches it firmly. For some rows the clone size is stated as once, few or many, or as a class when expanded; others skip it.

d_call j_call v_call clone_size cdr3_aa cdr3_nt
- TRBJ2-7 TRBV21-1 few CASRITVAYEQYF TGTGCCAGCAGGATTACAGTAGCCTACGAGCAGTACTTC
TRBD1 TRBJ2-7 TRBV3-1 many CASSLFRDSTSYEQYF TGTGCCAGCAGCCTCTTCCGGGACAGCACTTCCTACGAGCAGTACTTC
- TRBJ1-2 TRBV19 - CASSDWDNYGYTF TGTGCCAGTAGTGATTGGGATAACTATGGCTACACCTTC
- TRBJ2-2 TRBV5-1 many CASSLSSILSNTGELFF TGCGCCAGCAGCTTGTCGTCGATCCTCTCGAACACCGGGGAGCTGTTTTTT
- TRBJ2-5 TRBV7-2 - CASSLSSLETQYF TGTGCCAGCAGCTTATCCTCCCTCGAGACCCAGTACTTC
- TRBJ2-7 TRBV21-1 - CASSKPPPSYEQYF TGTGCCAGCAGCAAACCGCCCCCAAGCTACGAGCAGTACTTC
- TRBJ2-3 TRBV18 few CASSPEPAGSTDTQYF TGTGCCAGCTCACCAGAGCCTGCAGGTAGCACAGATACGCAGTATTTT
TRBD1 TRBJ1-1 TRBV6-1 many CASSERDRGLRTEAFF TGTGCCAGCAGTGAAAGGGACAGGGGGCTTCGCACTGAAGCTTTCTTT
TRBD1 TRBJ1-5 TRBV29-1 many CSAGTGNQPQHF TGCAGCGCGGGGACAGGGAATCAGCCCCAGCATTTT
TRBD1 TRBJ2-3 TRBV5-1 many CASRRDRGITHTQYF TGCGCCAGCAGAAGGGACAGGGGAATCACACATACGCAGTATTTT
- TRBJ1-1 TRBV2 many CASILAGSLQPEAFF TGTGCCAGCATCTTGGCAGGGAGTCTCCAGCCTGAAGCTTTCTTT
TRBD1 TRBJ1-2 TRBV5-1 many CASSLTGGPDGYTF TGCGCCAGCAGCTTGACAGGGGGTCCCGATGGCTACACCTTC
- TRBJ1-3 TRBV6-6 many CASSTASGNTIYF TGTGCCAGCAGTACAGCCTCTGGAAACACCATATATTTT
- TRBJ1-5 TRBV28 - CASRSTGLSNQPQHF TGTGCCAGCAGGAGTACAGGCCTAAGCAATCAGCCCCAGCATTTT
- TRBJ2-2 TRBV11-1 - CASSLSDRGLWIAGELFF TGTGCCAGCAGCTTAAGTGACAGGGGACTATGGATCGCCGGGGAGCTGTTTTTT
- TRBJ2-5 TRBV7-2 - CASSSVNPWETQYF TGTGCCAGCAGCTCCGTTAACCCCTGGGAGACCCAGTACTTC
- TRBJ1-2 TRBV6-5 - CASSYLGDGYTF TGTGCCAGCAGTTACCTTGGGGACGGCTACACCTTC
- TRBJ1-1 TRBV6-1 many CASRNTFANTEAFF TGTGCCAGCAGAAACACCTTCGCGAACACTGAAGCTTTCTTT
- TRBJ2-6 TRBV11-2 many CASSPTSGQSSGANVLTF TGTGCCAGCAGCCCAACATCGGGCCAAAGCTCTGGGGCCAACGTCCTGACTTTC
TRBD1 TRBJ1-6 TRBV4-1 many CASSQARDRSPLHF TGCGCCAGCAGCCAAGCCCGGGACAGATCACCCCTCCACTTT
TRBD1 TRBJ1-5 TRBV6-1 many CASSERTGGQPQHF TGTGCCAGCAGTGAGAGGACAGGGGGTCAGCCCCAGCATTTT
- TRBJ1-1 TRBV6-2/TRBV6-3 few CASSYRSPNTEAFF TGTGCCAGCAGTTACCGGAGCCCCAACACTGAAGCTTTCTTT
- TRBJ1-3 TRBV12-3/TRBV12-4 many CASTRGDDSGNTIYF TGTGCCAGCACCCGAGGAGACGACTCTGGAAACACCATATATTTT
TRBD1 TRBJ1-2 TRBV20-1 many CSAIQGRDGYTF TGCAGTGCTATACAGGGGCGAGATGGCTACACCTTC
TRBD2 TRBJ2-2 TRBV28 - CASGPLSGGTGELFF TGTGCCAGCGGCCCCCTTAGCGGGGGTACCGGGGAGCTGTTTTTT
- TRBJ1-3 TRBV2 many CASSERSPSTGGNTIYF TGTGCCAGCAGTGAAAGGTCGCCTTCTACGGGGGGAAACACCATATATTTT
- TRBJ1-3 TRBV7-8 many CASSSNRRNTGNTIYF TGTGCCAGCAGCTCGAACAGGAGGAACACTGGAAACACCATATATTTT
TRBD1 TRBJ1-2 TRBV20-1 many CSAVLDRGYGYTF TGCAGTGCCGTCCTCGACAGGGGCTATGGCTACACCTTC
- TRBJ2-1 TRBV12-3/TRBV12-4 many CASSPRPNEQFF TGTGCCAGCAGCCCGCGGCCCAATGAGCAGTTCTTC
- TRBJ1-1 TRBV5-1 many CASSLTTEAFF TGCGCCAGCAGCTTGACCACTGAAGCTTTCTTT
TRBD2 TRBJ2-7 TRBV12-3/TRBV12-4 many CASSFRLADYEQYF TGTGCCAGCAGTTTCCGCCTAGCGGACTACGAGCAGTACTTC
- TRBJ2-3 TRBV20-1 many CSAAGAQGDTQYF TGCAGTGCTGCGGGGGCTCAAGGAGATACGCAGTATTTT
- TRBJ2-7 TRBV28 many CASSLGTYAYEQYF TGTGCCAGCAGTTTGGGTACTTACGCCTACGAGCAGTACTTC
- TRBJ2-7 TRBV14 - CASSPRFGTPDSEQYF TGTGCCAGCAGCCCCAGATTTGGAACTCCCGACTCCGAGCAGTACTTC
- TRBJ1-2 TRBV3-1 many CASSQSIVSRGEGGYTF TGTGCCAGCAGCCAAAGTATTGTTTCGAGGGGAGAAGGTGGCTACACCTTC
- TRBJ2-1 TRBV7-6 many CASSATGGGYNEQFF TGTGCCAGCTCAGCTACCGGGGGCGGCTACAATGAGCAGTTCTTC
- TRBJ2-2 TRBV15 many CATSRDPRNTGELFF TGTGCCACCAGCAGGGACCCCAGGAACACCGGGGAGCTGTTTTTT
TRBD1 TRBJ1-5 TRBV19 - CASVDRAGNQPQHF TGTGCCAGTGTCGACAGGGCGGGGAATCAGCCCCAGCATTTT
TRBD2 TRBJ2-3 TRBV7-2 many CASSLRSGVTTDTQYF TGTGCCAGCAGCTTACGCAGCGGGGTAACCACAGATACGCAGTATTTT
- TRBJ1-2 TRBV3-1 many CASSFRGETNYGYTF TGTGCCAGCAGCTTTAGGGGAGAGACGAACTATGGCTACACCTTC
- TRBJ1-5 TRBV18 - CASSPDQGLNQPQHF TGTGCCAGCTCCCCGGATCAGGGGCTCAATCAGCCCCAGCATTTT
TRBD1 TRBJ2-7 TRBV20-1 - CSAKGTVYEQYF TGCAGTGCTAAAGGGACAGTCTACGAGCAGTACTTC
- TRBJ1-6 TRBV6-1 many CASTLSRGSPNSPLHF TGTGCCAGCACCCTATCGAGAGGGTCGCCTAATTCACCCCTCCACTTT
TRBD2 TRBJ2-3 TRBV28 - CAMSPGGDPSTDTQYF TGTGCCATGAGCCCCGGGGGGGATCCTAGCACAGATACGCAGTATTTT
- TRBJ1-2 TRBV4-1 many CASSQEGTAYGYTF TGCGCCAGCAGCCAAGAAGGGACGGCCTATGGCTACACCTTC
- TRBJ1-1 TRBV7-2 many CASRAREDTEAFF TGTGCCAGCAGGGCTCGAGAGGACACTGAAGCTTTCTTT
- TRBJ2-1 TRBV3-1 many CASSHTSNNEQFF TGTGCCAGCAGCCATACCAGTAACAATGAGCAGTTCTTC
TRBD1 TRBJ2-7 TRBV5-1 many CASSSGTGLYEQYF TGCGCCAGCAGCTCCGGGACAGGGCTCTACGAGCAGTACTTC
- TRBJ2-7 TRBV18 few CASSPLSGQPNF TGTGCCAGCTCACCCCTATCTGGACAGCCTAACTTC
- TRBJ1-1 TRBV2 many CASSASRGRTNTEAFF TGTGCCAGCAGTGCTTCCAGGGGAAGGACGAACACTGAAGCTTTCTTT
- TRBJ2-7 TRBV5-1 many CASSLVGEYSYEQYF TGCGCCAGCAGCTTGGTTGGGGAGTATTCCTACGAGCAGTACTTC
- TRBJ2-7 TRBV9 many CASSADGYEQYF TGTGCCAGCAGCGCGGACGGCTACGAGCAGTACTTC
- TRBJ2-7 TRBV5-5 many CASSLLIGAYSYEQYF TGTGCCAGCAGCTTGTTAATCGGGGCCTACTCCTACGAGCAGTACTTC
TRBD2 TRBJ2-1 TRBV4-2 - CASSQELGLAGGEQFF TGTGCCAGCAGCCAAGAATTAGGACTAGCGGGGGGGGAGCAGTTCTTC
- TRBJ2-6 TRBV6-2/TRBV6-3 many CASSGDSSGANVLTF TGTGCCAGCAGTGGAGACAGCTCTGGGGCCAACGTCCTGACTTTC
TRBD1 TRBJ2-5 TRBV9 many CASSPRQGSGTQYF TGTGCCAGCAGCCCGCGACAGGGGTCCGGGACCCAGTACTTC
- TRBJ2-1 TRBV6-2/TRBV6-3 few CASSDRGNSYNEQFF TGTGCCAGCAGTGATAGGGGGAACTCCTACAATGAGCAGTTCTTC
- TRBJ2-3 TRBV24-1 many CATSTSDGLTDTQYF TGTGCCACCAGTACGTCCGACGGGCTCACAGATACGCAGTATTTT